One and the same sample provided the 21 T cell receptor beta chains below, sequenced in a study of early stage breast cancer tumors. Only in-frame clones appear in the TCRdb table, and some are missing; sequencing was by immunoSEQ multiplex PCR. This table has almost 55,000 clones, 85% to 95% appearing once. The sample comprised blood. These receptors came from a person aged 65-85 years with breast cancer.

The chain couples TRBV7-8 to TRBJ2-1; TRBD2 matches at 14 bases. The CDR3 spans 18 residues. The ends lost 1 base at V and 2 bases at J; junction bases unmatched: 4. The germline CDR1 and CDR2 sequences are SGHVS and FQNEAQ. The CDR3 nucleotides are TGTGCCAGCAGCTTAGTGACTAGCGGGAGGGCCACCTACAATGAGCAGTTCTTC. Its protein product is CASSLVTSGRATYNEQFF.

CDR3 nucleotide sequence: TGTGCCAGCAGTAAGGGAGCGGGGGAATACAATGAGCAGTTCTTC. Its protein product is CASSKGAGEYNEQFF. This chain uses TRBV7-6 with TRBJ2-1; 8 positions match TRBD2. V lost 6 bases and J lost 4; bases outside the gene matches: 8. The CDR3 length is 15 residues. Germline V gives CDR1 SGHVS, CDR2 FNYEAQ.

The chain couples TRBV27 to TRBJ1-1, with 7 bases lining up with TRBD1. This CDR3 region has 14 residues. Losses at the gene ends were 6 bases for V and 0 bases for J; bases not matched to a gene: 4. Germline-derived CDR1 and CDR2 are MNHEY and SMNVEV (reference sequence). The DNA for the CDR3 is TGTGCCAGCAGCGGGACAGAGGTGAACACTGAAGCTTTCTTT. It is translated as CASSGTEVNTEAFF.

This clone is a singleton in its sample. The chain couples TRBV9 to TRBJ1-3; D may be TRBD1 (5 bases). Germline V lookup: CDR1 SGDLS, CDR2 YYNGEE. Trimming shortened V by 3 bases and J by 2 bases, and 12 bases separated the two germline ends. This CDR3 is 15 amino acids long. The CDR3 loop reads CASSGGGSAGNTIYF. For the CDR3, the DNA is TGTGCCAGCAGCGGGGGGGGGTCCGCTGGAAACACCATATATTTT. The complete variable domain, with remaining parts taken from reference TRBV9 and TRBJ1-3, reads DSGVTQTPKHLITATGQRVTLRCSPRSGDLSVYWYQQSLDQGLQFLIQYYNGEERAKGNILERFSAQQFPDLHSELNLSSLELGDSALYFCASSGGGSAGNTIYFGEGSWLTVV.

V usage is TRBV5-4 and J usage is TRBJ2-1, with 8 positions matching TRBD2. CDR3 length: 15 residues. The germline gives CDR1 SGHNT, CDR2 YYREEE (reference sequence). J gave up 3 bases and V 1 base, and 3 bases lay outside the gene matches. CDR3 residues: CASSLKLADYNEQFF. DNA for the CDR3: TGTGCCAGCAGCTTGAAACTAGCGGACTACAATGAGCAGTTCTTC.

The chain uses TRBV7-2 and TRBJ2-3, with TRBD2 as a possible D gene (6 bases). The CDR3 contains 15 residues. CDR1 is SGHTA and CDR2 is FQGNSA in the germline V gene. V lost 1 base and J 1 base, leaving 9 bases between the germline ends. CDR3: CASSLGRGGTDTQYF. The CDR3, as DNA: TGTGCCAGCAGCTTAGGACGCGGGGGCACAGATACGCAGTATTTT.

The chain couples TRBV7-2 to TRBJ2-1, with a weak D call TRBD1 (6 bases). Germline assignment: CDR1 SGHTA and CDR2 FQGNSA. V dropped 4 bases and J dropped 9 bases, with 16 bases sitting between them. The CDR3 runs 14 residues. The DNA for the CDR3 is TGTGCCAGCAGCTATGGACAGTATGGGGGTGAGCAGTTCTTC. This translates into CASSYGQYGGEQFF.

The CDR3 sequence: CASSGEARVPETQYF. The CDR3 bases are TGTGCCAGTAGTGGTGAGGCCCGGGTTCCGGAGACCCAGTACTTC. The chain couples TRBV19 to TRBJ2-5; D not certain. The CDR3 consists of 15 residues. Germline values: CDR1 LNHDA, CDR2 SQIVND (reference sequence). V lost 5 bases and J 5 bases, leaving 18 bases between the germline ends.

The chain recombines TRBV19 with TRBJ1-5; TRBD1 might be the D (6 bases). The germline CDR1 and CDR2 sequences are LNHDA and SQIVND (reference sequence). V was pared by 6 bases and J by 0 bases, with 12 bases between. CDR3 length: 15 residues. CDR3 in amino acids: CASRTGQISNQPQHF. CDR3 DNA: TGTGCCAGTAGGACTGGACAGATTAGCAATCAGCCCCAGCATTTT.

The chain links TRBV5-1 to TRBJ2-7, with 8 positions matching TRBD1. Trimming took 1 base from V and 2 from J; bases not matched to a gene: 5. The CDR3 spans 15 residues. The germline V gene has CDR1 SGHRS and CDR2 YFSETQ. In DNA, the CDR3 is TGCGCCAGCAGCTTGTCTACAGGGGGAACCTACGAGCAGTACTTC. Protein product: CASSLSTGGTYEQYF.

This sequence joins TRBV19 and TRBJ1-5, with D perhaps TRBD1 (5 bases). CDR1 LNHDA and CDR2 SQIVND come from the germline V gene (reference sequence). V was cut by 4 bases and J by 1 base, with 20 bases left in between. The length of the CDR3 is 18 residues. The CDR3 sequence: CASSKGVRGIGSNQPQHF. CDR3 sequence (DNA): TGTGCCAGTAGTAAGGGCGTTAGGGGAATAGGGAGCAATCAGCCCCAGCATTTT.

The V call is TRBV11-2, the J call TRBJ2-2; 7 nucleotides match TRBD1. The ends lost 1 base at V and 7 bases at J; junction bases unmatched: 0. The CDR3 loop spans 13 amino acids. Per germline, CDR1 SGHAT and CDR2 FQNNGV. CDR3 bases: TGTGCCAGCAGCTTAGCAGGGGGCGGGGAGCTGTTTTTT. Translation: CASSLAGGGELFF.

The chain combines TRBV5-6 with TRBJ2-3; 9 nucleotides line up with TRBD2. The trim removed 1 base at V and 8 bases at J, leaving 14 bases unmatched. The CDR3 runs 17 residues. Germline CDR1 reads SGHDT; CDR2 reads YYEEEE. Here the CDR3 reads CASSLSLAGTIGVTQYF. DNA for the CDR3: TGTGCCAGCAGCTTGTCTCTAGCGGGGACCATTGGGGTTACGCAGTATTTT.

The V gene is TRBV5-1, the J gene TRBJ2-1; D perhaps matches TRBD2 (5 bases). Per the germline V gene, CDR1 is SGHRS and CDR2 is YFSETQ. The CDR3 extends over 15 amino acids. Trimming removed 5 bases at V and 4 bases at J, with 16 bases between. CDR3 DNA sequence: TGCGCCAGCAGTGAATCGGCTAGCCTGTACAATGAGCAGTTCTTC. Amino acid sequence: CASSESASLYNEQFF.

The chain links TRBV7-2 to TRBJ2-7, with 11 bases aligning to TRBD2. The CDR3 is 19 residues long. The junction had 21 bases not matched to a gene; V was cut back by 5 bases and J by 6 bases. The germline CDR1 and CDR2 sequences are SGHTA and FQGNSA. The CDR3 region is CASSRDMASGGSLGVEQYF. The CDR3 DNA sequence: TGTGCCAGCAGCCGAGATATGGCTAGCGGGGGGTCCTTAGGGGTCGAGCAGTACTTC.

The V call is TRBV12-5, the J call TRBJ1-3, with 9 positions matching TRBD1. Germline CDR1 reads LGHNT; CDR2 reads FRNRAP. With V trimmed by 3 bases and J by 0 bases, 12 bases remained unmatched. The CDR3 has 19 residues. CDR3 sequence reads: CASGFGGTGNWLSGNTIYF. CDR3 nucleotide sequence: TGTGCTAGTGGTTTTGGCGGGACAGGGAATTGGCTCTCTGGAAACACCATATATTTT.

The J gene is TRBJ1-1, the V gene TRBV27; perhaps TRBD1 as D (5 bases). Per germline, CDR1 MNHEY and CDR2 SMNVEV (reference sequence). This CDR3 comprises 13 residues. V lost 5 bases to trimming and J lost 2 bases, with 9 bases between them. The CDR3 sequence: CASSRGGNTEAFF. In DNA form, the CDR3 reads TGTGCCAGCAGTAGGGGCGGCAACACTGAAGCTTTCTTT.

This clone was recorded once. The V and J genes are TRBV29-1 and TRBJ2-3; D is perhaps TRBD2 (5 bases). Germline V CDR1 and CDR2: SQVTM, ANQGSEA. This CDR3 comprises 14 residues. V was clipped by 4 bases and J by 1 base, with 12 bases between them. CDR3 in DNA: TGCAGCGTTGCTCGAGATAGCGGCACAGATACGCAGTATTTT. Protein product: CSVARDSGTDTQYF.

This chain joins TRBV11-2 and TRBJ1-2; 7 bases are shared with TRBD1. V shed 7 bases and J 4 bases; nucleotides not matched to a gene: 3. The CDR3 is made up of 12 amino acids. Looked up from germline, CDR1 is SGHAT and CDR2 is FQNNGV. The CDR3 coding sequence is TGTGCCAGCACCACAGGGGCCTATGGCTACACCTTC. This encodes CASTTGAYGYTF.

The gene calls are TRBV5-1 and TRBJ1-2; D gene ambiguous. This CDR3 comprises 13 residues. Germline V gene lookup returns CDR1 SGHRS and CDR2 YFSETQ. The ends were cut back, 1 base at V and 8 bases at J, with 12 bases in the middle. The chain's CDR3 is CASSLLATGGYTF. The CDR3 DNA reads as TGCGCCAGCAGCTTGTTAGCGACTGGGGGCTACACCTTC.

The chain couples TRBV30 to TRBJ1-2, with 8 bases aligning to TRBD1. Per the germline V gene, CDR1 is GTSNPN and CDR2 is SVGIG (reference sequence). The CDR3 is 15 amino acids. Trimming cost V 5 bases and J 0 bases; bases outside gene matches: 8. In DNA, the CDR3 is TGTGCCTGGTACACAGGGGGAGTAACTAACTATGGCTACACCTTC. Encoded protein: CAWYTGGVTNYGYTF. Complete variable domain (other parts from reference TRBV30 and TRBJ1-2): SQTIHQWPATLVQPVGSPLSLECTVEGTSNPNLYWYRQAAGRGLQLLFYSVGIGQISSEVPQNLSASRPQDRQFILSSKKLLLSDSGFYLCAWYTGGVTNYGYTFGSGTRLTVV.